This entry lists 24 T cell receptor beta chains sequenced from one sample in a study of blood T cell repertoires in COVID-19. Clones were sequenced by immunoSEQ multiplex PCR, and TCRdb holds only the in-frame ones, with some missing. The repertoire has approximately 170,000 clones, 80% to 90% of them found once; the top ten carry around 9%. Sequenced material: peripheral blood. The source is a man aged 45-65 years with active or convalescent COVID-19.

The V and J genes are TRBV7-9 and TRBJ1-1; weak D call: TRBD1 (6 bases). Germline-derived CDR1 and CDR2 are SEHNR and FQNEAQ (reference sequence). The length of the CDR3 is 13 residues. V was shortened by 5 bases and J by 4 bases, with 11 bases between the two germline ends. CDR3 nucleotide sequence: TGTGCCAGCAGCCTCCTAGGGGGCACTGAAGCTTTCTTT. This codes for CASSLLGGTEAFF.

The V call is TRBV30, the J call TRBJ1-5; D is possibly TRBD1 (6 bases). V was trimmed by 0 bases and J by 5 bases, leaving 8 bases between them. The CDR3 is 13 residues long. CDR1 is GTSNPN, CDR2 SVGIG, per germline (reference sequence). CDR3 protein: CAWSVYRDQPQHF. CDR3 bases: TGTGCCTGGAGTGTATACAGGGATCAGCCCCAGCATTTT.

V and J are TRBV28 and TRBJ2-2; 9 nucleotides agree with TRBD2. There are 15 residues in the CDR3. V was clipped by 8 bases and J by 6 bases; unmatched bases: 10. Germline V gene sequence: CDR1 MDHEN, CDR2 SYDVKM. The CDR3 DNA follows: TGTGCCAGCCATAGCGGGGGACGTTGGGCCGGGGAGCTGTTTTTT. Translation gives CASHSGGRWAGELFF.

The chain has TRBV28 and TRBJ2-3; no firm D call. The V gene's germline CDR1 is MDHEN and CDR2 SYDVKM. The V and J ends lost 5 bases and 6 bases respectively, with 9 bases between them. The CDR3 is made up of 12 amino acids. This chain's CDR3 is CASSVVFDTQYF. The CDR3 bases are TGTGCCAGCAGTGTCGTTTTTGATACGCAGTATTTT. The full variable domain, rest sourced from reference TRBV28 and TRBJ2-3, is DVKVTQSSRYLVKRTGEKVFLECVQDMDHENMFWYRQDPGLGLRLIYFSYDVKMKEKGDIPEGYSVSREKKERFSLILESASTNQTSMYLCASSVVFDTQYFGPGTRLTVL.

The rearrangement uses TRBV5-5 and TRBJ2-5; D unresolved. The CDR3 sequence is 14 residues long. Germline assignment: CDR1 SGHKS and CDR2 YYEKEE (reference sequence). The V gene lost 4 bases and the J gene lost 3 bases, with 13 bases spanning the gap. The CDR3 DNA reads as TGTGCCAGCAGCACCACGGCGCGGAAAGAGACCCAGTACTTC. This encodes CASSTTARKETQYF.

The V gene is TRBV29-1, the J gene TRBJ1-1; 7 bases agree with TRBD1. The CDR3 spans 13 residues. Germline V gene data show CDR1 as SQVTM and CDR2 as ANQGSEA. V lost 6 bases, J lost 1 base, and 5 bases stayed unmatched. The CDR3 sequence is CSVGTVQNTEAFF. Here the CDR3 DNA reads TGCAGCGTCGGGACAGTTCAGAACACTGAAGCTTTCTTT.

This sequence joins TRBV29-1 and TRBJ1-4, with a tentative D call TRBD1 (6 bases). Per germline, CDR1 SQVTM and CDR2 ANQGSEA. The CDR3 runs 13 residues. V lost 7 bases to trimming and J lost 5 bases, with 14 bases between them. The CDR3 sequence is CSAQDSTNEKLFF. The CDR3 DNA reads TGCAGCGCCCAGGACAGTACAAATGAAAAACTGTTTTTT.

This clone was counted a few times. The chain joins TRBV5-6 to TRBJ2-4; D not certain. Germline assignment: CDR1 SGHDT and CDR2 YYEEEE. The ends were cut back, 0 bases at V and 1 base at J, with 5 bases in the middle. CDR3 length equals 14 residues. CDR3 in DNA: TGTGCCAGCAGCTTGGCCGGGGCCAAAAACATTCAGTACTTC. It specifies CASSLAGAKNIQYF.

The chain is built from TRBV19 and TRBJ1-5; no definite D call. Germline V gene lookup returns CDR1 LNHDA and CDR2 SQIVND (reference sequence). V was shortened by 7 bases and J by 3 bases, with 31 bases between the two germline ends. The CDR3 is 20 amino acids. The CDR3 DNA sequence: TGTGCCAGTAAAGAAACTTCCTCATCGGGGTGGAGACACTCCAATCAGCCCCAGCATTTT. Its protein is CASKETSSSGWRHSNQPQHF.

CDR3 in DNA: TGCAGCGCCAGACACCTCAGGGACACTGAAGCTTTCTTT. Protein: CSARHLRDTEAFF. This chain uses TRBV29-1 with TRBJ1-1, with D perhaps matching TRBD1 (5 bases). There are 13 residues in the CDR3. Germline assignment: CDR1 SQVTM and CDR2 ANQGSEA. Trimming cost V 7 bases and J 3 bases, with 15 bases left between them.

This clone was recorded a few times. The chain carries TRBV14 and TRBJ1-1; D gene unclear. V lost 1 base to trimming and J lost 1 base, with 10 bases between them. CDR1 and CDR2 (germline): SGHDN, FVKESK. The CDR3 loop spans 15 amino acids. The CDR3, as DNA: TGTGCCAGCAGCCAAGCGCTGGCTCGGAACACTGAAGCTTTCTTT. It codes for CASSQALARNTEAFF.

In its sample, this clone was seen a few times. This chain joins TRBV21-1 and TRBJ1-1; TRBD1 was called by the table and not checked on the DNA. TRBV21-1 is tagged as a pseudogene. CDR3 length equals 22 residues. CDR3 region: CASSSQLRTRQVHSLVNTEAFF. In DNA form, the CDR3 reads TGTGCCAGCAGCAGTCAACTTCGGACACGACAGGTTCATTCTCTTGTGAACACTGAAGCTTTCTTT.

The rearrangement joins TRBV12-3 or TRBV12-4 to TRBJ2-4; D remains unclear. With 5 bases removed from V and 3 bases from J, the gap between germline ends came to 8 bases. The CDR3 runs to 13 residues. The CDR3 DNA sequence: TGTGCCAGCAGTGGGCAAGTCAAAAACATTCAGTACTTC. Its translation: CASSGQVKNIQYF.

This rearrangement joins TRBV7-3 to TRBJ1-1, with TRBD1 matching 9 bases. CDR3 length: 16 amino acids. Germline lookup yields CDR1 SGHTA and CDR2 FQGTGA. J gave up 7 bases and V 0 bases, and 9 bases lay outside the gene matches. Here the CDR3 DNA reads TGTGCCAGCAGCTTAACTATCCCGGGACAGGGCGTTGAAGCTTTCTTT. Residues: CASSLTIPGQGVEAFF.

J is TRBJ2-3 and V is TRBV9; no clear D. Trimming shortened V by 0 bases and J by 2 bases, and 10 bases separated the two germline ends. Germline values: CDR1 SGDLS, CDR2 YYNGEE. The CDR3 sequence is 15 residues long. The CDR3 coding sequence is TGTGCCAGCAGCGTAGACGGGTCGCCCACAGATACGCAGTATTTT. It encodes CASSVDGSPTDTQYF.

The CDR3 reads CASSVDSATNEKLFF. Here the CDR3 DNA reads TGTGCCAGCAGCGTTGACAGTGCAACTAATGAAAAACTGTTTTTT. The rearrangement links TRBV5-6 to TRBJ1-4; a possible D gene is TRBD1 (5 bases). This CDR3 contains 15 residues. Germline V gene lookup returns CDR1 SGHDT and CDR2 YYEEEE. V shed 4 bases and J shed 0 bases, with 10 bases lying between them.

J is TRBJ2-2 and V is TRBV24-1, with TRBD2 matching 16 bases. V lost 3 bases to trimming and J lost 8 bases; unmatched junction nucleotides: 5. There are 17 residues in the CDR3. Germline CDR1 is KGHDR and CDR2 is SFDVKD. CDR3 sequence: CATSDPGLAGGDGELFF. In nucleotides, the CDR3 is TGTGCCACCAGTGATCCGGGACTAGCGGGAGGGGATGGGGAGCTGTTTTTT.

The CDR3 reads CASSQEPASTSTNEKLFF. The CDR3 coding sequence is TGCGCCAGCAGCCAAGAACCAGCTAGTACGTCAACTAATGAAAAACTGTTTTTT. The rearrangement links TRBV4-1 to TRBJ1-4; D is undetermined. V lost 0 bases to trimming and J lost 0 bases, with 14 bases between them. CDR1 is MGHRA, CDR2 YSYEKL, per germline. There are 18 residues in the CDR3.

CDR3 amino acids: CATRPGLGWQQFF. CDR3 DNA: TGTGCCACCAGGCCCGGACTAGGGTGGCAGCAGTTCTTC. The chain employs TRBV24-1 and TRBJ2-1; 7 nucleotides align to TRBD2. This CDR3 has 13 amino acids. Germline CDR1 KGHDR, CDR2 SFDVKD. V gave up 7 bases and J gave up 11 bases; unmatched junction bases: 10.

The CDR3 sequence is CASSPKAGRVGETQYF. The CDR3 DNA reads as TGTGCCAGCAGCCCAAAGGCGGGACGGGTAGGAGAGACCCAGTACTTC. The gene calls are TRBV7-3 and TRBJ2-5, with a weak D call TRBD2 (6 bases). The CDR3 contains 16 residues. Trimming removed 5 bases from V and 4 bases from J, with 20 bases in between. Germline V lookup: CDR1 SGHTA, CDR2 FQGTGA.

This chain connects TRBV4-2 to TRBJ1-5; no firm D call. Deletions cut 1 base from V and 5 bases from J, with 9 bases between. Per germline, CDR1 LGHNA and CDR2 YNFKEQ. The CDR3 spans 14 residues. CDR3 residues: CASSQVVGDQPQHF. The CDR3 DNA is TGTGCCAGCAGCCAAGTTGTCGGAGATCAGCCCCAGCATTTT.

The genes are TRBV11-2 and TRBJ1-3; D gene uncertain. The germline V and J ends were trimmed by 5 bases and 4 bases, with 9 bases remaining between them. This CDR3 contains 13 residues. Germline V gene sequence: CDR1 SGHAT, CDR2 FQNNGV. The CDR3 is CASSPTPGNTIYF. CDR3 coding DNA: TGTGCCAGCAGCCCCACACCGGGAAACACCATATATTTT.

J is TRBJ1-6 and V is TRBV5-1; D is possibly TRBD1 (6 bases). Trimming removed 2 bases at V and 8 bases at J, with 17 bases between. There are 16 residues in the CDR3. Germline V gene sequence: CDR1 SGHRS, CDR2 YFSETQ. The CDR3 sequence: CASSLVGFPGDSPLHF. In DNA form, the CDR3 reads TGCGCCAGCAGCTTAGTAGGGTTCCCAGGGGATTCACCCCTCCACTTT.

This clone was seen more than once but under ten times. The chain links TRBV5-6 to TRBJ2-1; the D gene is possibly TRBD1 (5 bases). The CDR3 contains 15 residues. Germline V gene sequence: CDR1 SGHDT, CDR2 YYEEEE. V lost 1 base, J lost 7 bases, and 15 bases lay in between. The CDR3 DNA follows: TGTGCCAGCAGCTTGTATACAGGTGCCTTGAATGAGCAGTTCTTC. Translated, it gives CASSLYTGALNEQFF.